This TCR beta chain came from a study of blood T cells in healthy people across ages. The V gene end was trimmed by 5 bases and the J gene end by 4 bases; junction bases not matched to a gene: 7. Germline V gives CDR1 SGHKS, CDR2 YYEKEE (reference sequence). The CDR3 is 15 residues long. The donors, all healthy, were Caucasians living in Russia, aged roughly 6 to 100. Next came a second PCR, run for about 6 to 12 cycles, which used a sample-barcoded 5' primer along with a J-beta primer mix. TCRdb itself ran the 5' RACE reads through MiXCR, one entry per CDR3 protein. The sample includes hundreds of thousands of distinct CDR3 sequences, about 21% seen only once; the top ten take about 3.6%. This clonotype appeared a few times.

The sample was blood. V gene TRBV5-5 combines with J gene TRBJ2-1, with 9 bases matching TRBD1. This sequence originates from a man between 65 and 85 years old in good health. The CDR3 loop is CASRAGTGSYNEQFF. CDR3 DNA: TGTGCCAGCAGAGCCGGGACAGGGAGTTACAATGAGCAGTTCTTC.